This T cell receptor (beta chain) is from a study of metastatic and nonmetastatic thyroid tumors. About the research overall: For malignant and benign thyroid patients, tumor or nodule tissue and blood were the sources whose repertoires were compared. General observations from the study: It was reportedly found that TCR beta diversity was significantly higher in malignant thyroid tumors than in benign nodules, a difference seen in both blood and tumor samples.

Original processing methods: Using the CDR3 differences seen across clinicopathological groups, the authors built a distant-metastasis classifier for papillary thyroid cancer, which was meant to discriminate distant-metastatic patients. TCRdb re-clonotyped the PCR reads through MiXCR. In this record, the V and J calls reflect TCRdb's handling and not the investigators' own analysis. There are 15,000 to 20,000 clones in the sample; 25% to 35% occur only once, and about 10% lies in the top ten. The CDR3 is made up of 13 amino acids. Germline V gene data show CDR1 as MNHNS and CDR2 as SASEGT. V was clipped by 5 bases and J by 8 bases, with 12 bases between them. Ten or more counts support this clone. The antigen is unknown. Prior to thyroid surgery, none of the patients had received any treatment.

The source of this sequence is a female donor with papillary thyroid cancer or a benign thyroid nodule (not recorded which). Some clones in this sample may be carry-over from other donors' samples. Sample: tumor tissue. The chain links TRBV6-1 to TRBJ1-4; a weak D match, TRBD1 (5 bases). CDR3 coding DNA: TGTGCCAGCAGTAATGGACACGTCGAAAAACTGTTTTTT. This codes for CASSNGHVEKLFF.